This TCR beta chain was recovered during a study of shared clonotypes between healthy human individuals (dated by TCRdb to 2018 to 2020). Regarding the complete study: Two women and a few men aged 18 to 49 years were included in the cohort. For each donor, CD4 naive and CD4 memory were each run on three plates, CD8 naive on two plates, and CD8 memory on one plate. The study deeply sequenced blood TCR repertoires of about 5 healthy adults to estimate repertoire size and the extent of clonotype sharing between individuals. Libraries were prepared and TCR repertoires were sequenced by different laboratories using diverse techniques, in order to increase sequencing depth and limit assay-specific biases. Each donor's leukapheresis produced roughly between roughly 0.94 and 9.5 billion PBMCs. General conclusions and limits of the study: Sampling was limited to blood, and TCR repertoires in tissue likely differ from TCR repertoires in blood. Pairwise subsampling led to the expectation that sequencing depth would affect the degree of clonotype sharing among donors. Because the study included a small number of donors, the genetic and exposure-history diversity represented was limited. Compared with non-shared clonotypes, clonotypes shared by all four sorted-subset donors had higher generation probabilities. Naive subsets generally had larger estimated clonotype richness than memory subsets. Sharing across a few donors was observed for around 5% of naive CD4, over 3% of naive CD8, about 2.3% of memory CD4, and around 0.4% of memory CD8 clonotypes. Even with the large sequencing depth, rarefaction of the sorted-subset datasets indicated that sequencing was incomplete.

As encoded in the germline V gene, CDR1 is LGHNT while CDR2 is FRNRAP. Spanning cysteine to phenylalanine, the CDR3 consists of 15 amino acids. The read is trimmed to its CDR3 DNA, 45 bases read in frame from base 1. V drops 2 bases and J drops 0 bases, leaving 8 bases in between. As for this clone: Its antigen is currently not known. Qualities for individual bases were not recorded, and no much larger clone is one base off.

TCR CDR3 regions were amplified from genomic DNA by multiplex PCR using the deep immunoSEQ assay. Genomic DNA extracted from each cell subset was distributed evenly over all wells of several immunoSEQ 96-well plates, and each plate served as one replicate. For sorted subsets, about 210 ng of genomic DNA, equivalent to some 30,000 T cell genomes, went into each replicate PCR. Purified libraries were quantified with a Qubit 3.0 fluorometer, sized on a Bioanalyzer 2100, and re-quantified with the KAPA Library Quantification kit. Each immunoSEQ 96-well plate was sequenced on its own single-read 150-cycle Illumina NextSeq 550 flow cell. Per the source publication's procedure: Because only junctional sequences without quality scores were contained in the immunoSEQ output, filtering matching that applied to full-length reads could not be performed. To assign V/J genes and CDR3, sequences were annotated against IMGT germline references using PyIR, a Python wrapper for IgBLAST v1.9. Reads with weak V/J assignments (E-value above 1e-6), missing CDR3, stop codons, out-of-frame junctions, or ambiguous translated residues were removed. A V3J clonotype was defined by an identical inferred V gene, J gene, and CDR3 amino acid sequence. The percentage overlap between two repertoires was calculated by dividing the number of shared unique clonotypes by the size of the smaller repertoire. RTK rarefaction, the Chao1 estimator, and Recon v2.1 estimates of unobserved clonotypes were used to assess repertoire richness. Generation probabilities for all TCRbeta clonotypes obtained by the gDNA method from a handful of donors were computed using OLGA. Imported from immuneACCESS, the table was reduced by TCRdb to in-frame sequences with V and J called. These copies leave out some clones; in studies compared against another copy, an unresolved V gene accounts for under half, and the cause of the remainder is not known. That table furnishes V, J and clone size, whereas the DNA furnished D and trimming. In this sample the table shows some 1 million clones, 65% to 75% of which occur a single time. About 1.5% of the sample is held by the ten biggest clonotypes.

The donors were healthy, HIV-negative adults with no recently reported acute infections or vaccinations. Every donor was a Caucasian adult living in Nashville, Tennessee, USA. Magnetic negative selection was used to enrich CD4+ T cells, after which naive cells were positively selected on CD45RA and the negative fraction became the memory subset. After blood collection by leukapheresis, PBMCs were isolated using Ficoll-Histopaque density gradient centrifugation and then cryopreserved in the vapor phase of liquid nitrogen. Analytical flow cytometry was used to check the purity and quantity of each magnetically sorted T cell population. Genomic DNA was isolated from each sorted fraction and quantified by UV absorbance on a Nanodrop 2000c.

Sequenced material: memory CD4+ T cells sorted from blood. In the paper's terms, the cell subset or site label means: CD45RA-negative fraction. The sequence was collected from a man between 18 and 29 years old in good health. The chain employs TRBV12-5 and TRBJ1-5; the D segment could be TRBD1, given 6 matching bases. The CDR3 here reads CASGLNRASNQPQHF. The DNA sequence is TGTGCTAGTGGTTTGAACAGGGCTAGCAATCAGCCCCAGCATTTT.